This T cell receptor beta chain was documented in a study of blood T cell repertoires in COVID-19 (dated by TCRdb to about 2020). As for the study more broadly: Samples covering the acute and convalescent phases of COVID-19 were provided by collaborators in the United States, Italy and Spain. Where available, HLA class I and class II types were taken from metadata supplied by the sample provider and were not determined by assay-based typing. The material from the prospective study consisted of cDNA or gDNA derived from T cells, B-cell-depleted T cells, or PBMCs. The samples were drawn from the first 160 participants of the ongoing ImmuneRACE study and from 1,254 subjects provided by 6 global collaborators. A freely available public database, intended as a resource for researchers studying the immune response to SARS-CoV-2, is where the repertoires were released. A de-identified subject ID, COVID-19 status, age in years and sex were almost always included in the sample metadata. Deeply sampled blood TCRbeta repertoires from subjects exposed to, actively infected with, or recovered from COVID-19 were included in the dataset.

TCRbeta CDR3 regions were amplified from genomic DNA using the immunoSEQ Assay, a bias-controlled multiplex PCR. On the study's bioinformatics: The number of nucleated cells in each sample was estimated by amplification of reference gene primers within the assay. To quantify the absolute abundance of each unique TCRbeta CDR3 rearrangement, sequence reads were collapsed and filtered. Productive Simpson clonality was computed per sample as the square root of Simpson's diversity index over productive rearrangements. Not all clones reach the TCRdb copy of this immuneACCESS table, which keeps in-frame sequences only. Checked studies attribute under half of the gap to unresolved V genes and leave the rest unexplained. V, J and clone size reflect that table, while D and trimming were determined from the DNA. A total of about 210,000 clones appear in this sample, roughly 79% of them only once. Around 9% of the sample is held by the ten biggest clonotypes.

The paper's findings and limits, for the study overall: The amount of clinical and demographic metadata varied by source and participant and was provided uncurated.

Here V drops 3 bases and J drops 8 bases, and the junction holds 4 bases not matched to any gene. Spanning cysteine to phenylalanine, the CDR3 consists of 13 amino acids. Only CDR3 DNA is held: 39 bases, read in frame from base 1. Based on the germline V gene, the CDR1 and CDR2 sequences are KGHSH and LQKENI. Participants in the prospective study were enrolled through a virtual design, were aged roughly 18 to 100 years, and lived in 24 United States geographic areas. To assign participants to cohorts, the prospective study relied on clinical history that participants themselves reported in a screening survey and a study questionnaire. Each participant in the prospective study had whole blood, serum and a nasopharyngeal or oropharyngeal swab collected by mobile phlebotomists. Additional blood draws and questionnaires over a roughly two-month period could optionally be provided by prospective study participants. Before DNA extraction, blood samples from the prospective study were shipped at room temperature or frozen.

In regard to this clone: Its antigen remains unidentified. Base qualities are not at hand, and no much larger clone is one base apart. The same CDR3 is also encoded by other DNA sequences in this sample.

The receptor's source is a woman aged 45-59 years with acute COVID-19. The chain is made from TRBV18 and TRBJ1-5, with TRBD1 matching 7 junction bases. The material sequenced was PBMCs or T cells enriched from blood (not recorded which). The CDR3 is CASSPQGGEPQHF. The DNA sequence reads TGTGCCAGCTCACCCCAGGGGGGTGAGCCCCAGCATTTT.